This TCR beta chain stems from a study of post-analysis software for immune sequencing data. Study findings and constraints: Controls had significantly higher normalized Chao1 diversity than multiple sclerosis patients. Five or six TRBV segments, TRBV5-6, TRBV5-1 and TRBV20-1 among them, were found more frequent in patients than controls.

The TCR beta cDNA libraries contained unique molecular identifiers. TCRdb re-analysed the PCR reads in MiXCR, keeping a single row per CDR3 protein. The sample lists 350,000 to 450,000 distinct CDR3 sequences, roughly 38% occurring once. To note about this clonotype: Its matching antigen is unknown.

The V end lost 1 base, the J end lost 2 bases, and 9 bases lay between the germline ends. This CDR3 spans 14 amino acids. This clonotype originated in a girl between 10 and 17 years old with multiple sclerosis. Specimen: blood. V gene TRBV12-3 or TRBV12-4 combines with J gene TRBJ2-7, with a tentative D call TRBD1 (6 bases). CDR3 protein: CASSLGTVAYEQYF. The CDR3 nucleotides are TGTGCCAGCAGTTTAGGGACAGTTGCCTACGAGCAGTACTTC.